The source of this T cell receptor (beta chain) is a study of long-term antiretroviral therapy in people with HIV. Overall study findings and caveats: Clonal expansions arising prior to ART prevailed in the repertoire at every time point.

Regarding this clone: What it binds is unknown.

The study drew at least one pre-ART and at least two post-ART PBMC samples from every donor. Among participants with HIV, every one received treatment in the United States. Sequencing used immunoSEQ v3.0 at survey level. About 35,000-55,000 T-cell genomes per sample were the sequencing target. Method: immunoSEQ multiplex PCR; TCRdb's copy keeps in-frame clones and lacks some. The sample consists of about 22,000 clones, about 86% of them appearing once. CDR3 length: 15 residues. V lost 1 base to trimming and J lost 2 bases, with 10 bases between them. Germline CDR1 SGHDT, CDR2 YYEEEE. The material sequenced was unsorted PBMCs, taken 1.3 years after starting antiretroviral therapy. The sequence was collected from a man in his 60s with HIV. This chain joins TRBV5-6 and TRBJ2-4, with a weak D call TRBD2 (5 bases). CDR3 coding DNA: TGTGCCAGCAGCTTGATCGGGAAAACCAAAAACATTCAGTACTTC. Its protein is CASSLIGKTKNIQYF.